These T cell receptor beta chains were read from a single sample in a study of T cell responses to AZD1222 COVID-19 vaccine. Measured with immunoSEQ multiplex PCR; TCRdb has only the in-frame clones, and not every one. The table lists some 180,000 clones, 90% of them singletons, with under 7.5% in the top ten. Material: peripheral blood, obtained on day 0 of AZD1222 vaccination. These receptors all come from an adult in good health. CDR3s include the opening cysteine and the closing phenylalanine or tryptophan. The D gene is left open where the match is weak. The listing skips clone size in some rows; elsewhere it reads once, few, many or a size class.

v_call: TRBV2
clone_size: NA
cdr3_length: 14
d_call: NA
j_call: TRBJ1-1
cdr3_aa: CASSEGQGDTEAFF
cdr3_nt: TGTGCCAGCAGTGAAGGGCAGGGAGACACTGAAGCTTTCTTT

v_call: TRBV3-1/TRBV3-2
clone_size: NA
cdr3_length: 16
d_call: NA
j_call: TRBJ1-5
cdr3_aa: CASSQGRSRVDQPQHF
cdr3_nt: TGTGCCAGCAGCCAGGGGCGTAGCAGGGTCGATCAGCCCCAGCATTTT

v_call: TRBV18
clone_size: NA
cdr3_length: 13
d_call: NA
j_call: TRBJ1-2
cdr3_aa: CASSPVGEDGYTF
cdr3_nt: TGTGCCAGCTCACCAGTGGGGGAGGATGGCTACACCTTC

v_call: TRBV28
clone_size: NA
cdr3_length: 15
d_call: TRBD1
j_call: TRBJ1-1
cdr3_aa: CASRVTGDRSSEAFF
cdr3_nt: TGTGCCAGCAGGGTCACAGGGGATCGCTCCTCTGAAGCTTTCTTT

v_call: TRBV5-1
clone_size: NA
cdr3_length: 19
d_call: TRBD1
j_call: TRBJ1-2
cdr3_aa: CASSFTPQGQGGGNYGYTF
cdr3_nt: TGCGCCAGCAGCTTTACACCACAAGGACAGGGCGGAGGGAACTATGGCTACACCTTC

v_call: TRBV27
clone_size: NA
cdr3_length: 15
d_call: NA
j_call: TRBJ1-5
cdr3_aa: CASSPGRGWDQPQHF
cdr3_nt: TGTGCCAGCAGCCCCGGCAGGGGATGGGATCAGCCCCAGCATTTT

v_call: TRBV30
clone_size: NA
cdr3_length: 13
d_call: NA
j_call: TRBJ1-5
cdr3_aa: CAWGGQGGQPQHF
cdr3_nt: TGTGCCTGGGGGGGGCAGGGCGGTCAGCCCCAGCATTTT

v_call: TRBV27
clone_size: NA
cdr3_length: 15
d_call: NA
j_call: TRBJ1-2
cdr3_aa: CATRDKGFSNYGYTF
cdr3_nt: TGTGCCACCCGGGACAAAGGGTTTTCTAACTATGGCTACACCTTC

v_call: TRBV4-3
clone_size: NA
cdr3_length: 17
d_call: TRBD2
j_call: TRBJ2-7
cdr3_aa: CASSQEVLAGHSYEQYF
cdr3_nt: TGCGCCAGCAGCCAAGAAGTCCTAGCGGGTCATTCCTACGAGCAGTACTTC

v_call: TRBV3-1/TRBV3-2
clone_size: NA
cdr3_length: 16
d_call: NA
j_call: TRBJ2-7
cdr3_aa: CASSPGRTPGTYEQYF
cdr3_nt: TGTGCCAGCAGCCCGGGGCGGACTCCTGGTACCTACGAGCAGTACTTC

v_call: TRBV2
clone_size: NA
cdr3_length: 14
d_call: TRBD1
j_call: TRBJ2-1
cdr3_aa: CASSERQGGNEQFF
cdr3_nt: TGTGCCAGCAGTGAACGACAGGGTGGTAATGAGCAGTTCTTC

v_call: TRBV4-2
clone_size: NA
cdr3_length: 16
d_call: NA
j_call: TRBJ2-7
cdr3_aa: CASSQEGNSGFYEQYF
cdr3_nt: TGTGCCAGCAGCCAAGAGGGAAATAGCGGCTTCTACGAGCAGTACTTC

v_call: TRBV3-1/TRBV3-2
clone_size: NA
cdr3_length: 17
d_call: TRBD2
j_call: TRBJ2-3
cdr3_aa: CASSQTVAGVGPDTQYF
cdr3_nt: TGTGCCAGCAGCCAAACAGTAGCGGGAGTCGGGCCAGATACGCAGTATTTT

v_call: TRBV28
clone_size: few
cdr3_length: 13
d_call: NA
j_call: TRBJ1-2
cdr3_aa: CASRRAGVGGYTF
cdr3_nt: TGTGCCAGCAGGCGCGCAGGGGTGGGTGGCTACACCTTC

v_call: TRBV27
clone_size: NA
cdr3_length: 15
d_call: TRBD1
j_call: TRBJ1-2
cdr3_aa: CASSPRRGQEGGYTF
cdr3_nt: TGTGCCAGCAGTCCACGCCGTGGACAGGAGGGTGGCTACACCTTC

v_call: TRBV11-1
clone_size: once
cdr3_length: 16
d_call: TRBD2
j_call: TRBJ2-7
cdr3_aa: CASSFSGGTPIGEQYF
cdr3_nt: TGTGCCAGCAGCTTTAGCGGGGGGACACCGATAGGGGAGCAGTACTTC

v_call: TRBV5-1
clone_size: NA
cdr3_length: 15
d_call: NA
j_call: TRBJ1-6
cdr3_aa: CASSLWGGNNSPLHF
cdr3_nt: TGCGCCAGCAGCTTGTGGGGGGGCAATAATTCACCCCTCCACTTT

v_call: TRBV6-2/TRBV6-3
clone_size: once
cdr3_length: 13
d_call: NA
j_call: TRBJ1-1
cdr3_aa: CASSSLKNTEAFF
cdr3_nt: TGTGCCAGCAGTTCACTCAAGAACACTGAAGCTTTCTTT

v_call: TRBV6-5
clone_size: NA
cdr3_length: 14
d_call: NA
j_call: TRBJ2-5
cdr3_aa: CASSYSGLKETQYF
cdr3_nt: TGTGCCAGCAGTTACTCGGGTCTTAAAGAGACCCAGTACTTC

v_call: TRBV28
clone_size: NA
cdr3_length: 15
d_call: TRBD1
j_call: TRBJ1-4
cdr3_aa: CASSHQTGGFEKLFF
cdr3_nt: TGTGCCAGCAGTCACCAGACAGGGGGGTTCGAAAAACTGTTTTTT

v_call: TRBV2
clone_size: NA
cdr3_length: 15
d_call: NA
j_call: TRBJ2-4
cdr3_aa: CASSEKGSGKNIQYF
cdr3_nt: TGTGCCAGCAGTGAAAAGGGGTCTGGCAAAAACATTCAGTACTTC

v_call: TRBV30
clone_size: NA
cdr3_length: 13
d_call: NA
j_call: TRBJ2-2
cdr3_aa: CAWSLLGTGELFF
cdr3_nt: TGTGCCTGGAGTTTACTAGGAACCGGGGAGCTGTTTTTT

v_call: TRBV7-2
clone_size: NA
cdr3_length: 12
d_call: NA
j_call: TRBJ2-3
cdr3_aa: CASSKSTDTQYF
cdr3_nt: TGTGCCAGCAGCAAGAGCACAGATACGCAGTATTTT

v_call: TRBV2
clone_size: NA
cdr3_length: 14
d_call: NA
j_call: TRBJ2-1
cdr3_aa: CASSGTGTVGEQFF
cdr3_nt: TGTGCCAGCAGTGGTACAGGCACGGTTGGCGAGCAGTTCTTC

v_call: TRBV5-1
clone_size: NA
cdr3_length: 16
d_call: NA
j_call: TRBJ2-7
cdr3_aa: CASSLGLGTISYEQYF
cdr3_nt: TGCGCCAGCAGCTTGGGGCTAGGCACTATCTCCTACGAGCAGTACTTC

v_call: TRBV4-1
clone_size: NA
cdr3_length: 16
d_call: NA
j_call: TRBJ1-4
cdr3_aa: CASTPRDGALSRKLFF
cdr3_nt: TGCGCCAGCACACCAAGGGACGGCGCTTTGTCGAGGAAACTGTTTTTT

v_call: TRBV6-2/TRBV6-3
clone_size: NA
cdr3_length: 14
d_call: NA
j_call: TRBJ1-1
cdr3_aa: CASSYRERNTEAFF
cdr3_nt: TGTGCCAGCAGTTACAGGGAAAGGAACACTGAAGCTTTCTTT

v_call: TRBV4-2
clone_size: NA
cdr3_length: 17
d_call: TRBD1
j_call: TRBJ1-5
cdr3_aa: CASSQDGTGVGGQPQHF
cdr3_nt: TGTGCCAGCAGCCAAGATGGGACAGGGGTTGGCGGTCAGCCCCAGCATTTT

v_call: TRBV15
clone_size: NA
cdr3_length: 17
d_call: TRBD1
j_call: TRBJ1-4
cdr3_aa: CATSRLGQGAANEKLFF
cdr3_nt: TGTGCCACCAGCAGGCTTGGACAGGGGGCTGCTAATGAAAAACTGTTTTTT

v_call: TRBV19
clone_size: NA
cdr3_length: 15
d_call: TRBD2
j_call: TRBJ2-1
cdr3_aa: CASTISRGSYNEQFF
cdr3_nt: TGTGCCAGTACCATAAGTCGCGGGAGTTACAATGAGCAGTTCTTC

v_call: TRBV19
clone_size: NA
cdr3_length: 15
d_call: TRBD2
j_call: TRBJ2-1
cdr3_aa: CASRTSGNSYNEQFF
cdr3_nt: TGTGCCAGTAGGACTAGCGGAAACTCCTACAATGAGCAGTTCTTC

v_call: TRBV2
clone_size: NA
cdr3_length: 12
d_call: NA
j_call: TRBJ1-2
cdr3_aa: CASSDGFYGYTF
cdr3_nt: TGTGCCAGCAGTGATGGATTCTATGGCTACACCTTC

v_call: TRBV2
clone_size: NA
cdr3_length: 14
d_call: NA
j_call: TRBJ2-3
cdr3_aa: CASRPGFGTDTQYF
cdr3_nt: TGTGCCAGCAGACCGGGGTTTGGCACAGATACGCAGTATTTT

v_call: TRBV19
clone_size: NA
cdr3_length: 14
d_call: TRBD1
j_call: TRBJ1-1
cdr3_aa: CASSPRTGSAEAFF
cdr3_nt: TGTGCCAGTAGTCCCAGGACAGGGTCGGCTGAAGCTTTCTTT

v_call: TRBV30
clone_size: once
cdr3_length: 12
d_call: NA
j_call: TRBJ1-3
cdr3_aa: CALRLSGNTIYF
cdr3_nt: TGTGCCTTACGGCTCTCTGGAAACACCATATATTTT

v_call: TRBV10-3
clone_size: few
cdr3_length: 16
d_call: NA
j_call: TRBJ2-2
cdr3_aa: CAISRQGRSNTGELFF
cdr3_nt: TGTGCCATCAGTCGCCAGGGGCGATCGAACACCGGGGAGCTGTTTTTT

v_call: TRBV12-3/TRBV12-4
clone_size: NA
cdr3_length: 13
d_call: NA
j_call: TRBJ2-7
cdr3_aa: CASSLWLADEQYF
cdr3_nt: TGTGCCAGCAGTTTGTGGCTAGCCGACGAGCAGTACTTC

v_call: TRBV7-2
clone_size: once
cdr3_length: 14
d_call: NA
j_call: TRBJ1-2
cdr3_aa: CASSLGTSHYGYTF
cdr3_nt: TGTGCCAGCAGCTTAGGGACAAGCCACTATGGCTACACCTTC

v_call: TRBV9
clone_size: NA
cdr3_length: 16
d_call: TRBD1
j_call: TRBJ2-7
cdr3_aa: CASSVGPDRGLYEQYF
cdr3_nt: TGTGCCAGCAGCGTAGGTCCCGACAGGGGGCTCTACGAGCAGTACTTC

v_call: TRBV7-9
clone_size: NA
cdr3_length: 19
d_call: NA
j_call: TRBJ2-1
cdr3_aa: CASSLLRLADDSSYNEQFF
cdr3_nt: TGTGCCAGCAGCTTATTGCGGCTAGCAGACGATAGCTCCTACAATGAGCAGTTCTTC

v_call: TRBV28
clone_size: NA
cdr3_length: 15
d_call: TRBD1
j_call: TRBJ1-5
cdr3_aa: CASSSSGTGHQPQHF
cdr3_nt: TGTGCCAGCAGTTCCTCCGGGACAGGGCATCAGCCCCAGCATTTT

v_call: TRBV5-8
clone_size: NA
cdr3_length: 13
d_call: NA
j_call: TRBJ1-1
cdr3_aa: CASSFVGNTEAFF
cdr3_nt: TGTGCCAGCAGCTTCGTAGGGAACACTGAAGCTTTCTTT

v_call: TRBV9
clone_size: NA
cdr3_length: 13
d_call: NA
j_call: TRBJ1-2
cdr3_aa: CASSVATDYGYTF
cdr3_nt: TGTGCCAGCAGCGTAGCCACAGACTATGGCTACACCTTC

v_call: TRBV28
clone_size: NA
cdr3_length: 15
d_call: NA
j_call: TRBJ2-1
cdr3_aa: CASSFRRLKGGEQFF
cdr3_nt: TGTGCCAGCAGTTTCAGGCGGCTAAAAGGAGGTGAGCAGTTCTTC

v_call: TRBV3-1/TRBV3-2
clone_size: NA
cdr3_length: 15
d_call: TRBD1
j_call: TRBJ1-2
cdr3_aa: CASSHWDRPNYGYTF
cdr3_nt: TGTGCCAGCAGCCACTGGGACAGGCCGAACTATGGCTACACCTTC